This entry concerns a single T cell receptor beta chain. Its antigen remains unidentified. PCR employed 60 Vbeta and 13 Jbeta primers. Per the original data handling: Roughly 10 million shared chains were among approximately 87 million unique TCR beta chains counted in a later analysis. Sequencing used immunoSEQ multiplex PCR; TCRdb keeps in-frame clones, though not all of them. Clone size and the V and J calls come from that table; the DNA yielded D and trimming. The sample shows about 160,000 clones, around 79% of them seen only once. The germline gives CDR1 SGHNT, CDR2 YYREEE (reference sequence). Unmatched junction bases numbered 10, after V lost 1 base and J lost 10 bases. This CDR3 region has 15 residues. The data originate from a study of cytomegalovirus exposure and HLA in healthy donors. About the study: An analysis done earlier identified around 100 million unique TCR beta sequences from around 180 million T cells.

Study-level results: Presence/absence analyses rested on an assumption that sequencing depth was roughly uniform across donors. The sole available immune exposure information was CMV serostatus.

The source material was PBMCs. The TCR sequence derives from a man in his fifties or sixties in good health and CMV-seropositive. The J gene is TRBJ2-1, the V gene TRBV5-4, with 8 bases matching TRBD2. The DNA for the CDR3 is TGTGCCAGCAGCTTGTCGGGGACTAGATCAAACGAGCAGTTCTTC. It specifies CASSLSGTRSNEQFF. Using reference TRBV5-4 and TRBJ2-1 for the parts outside the CDR3, the full variable domain is ETGVTQSPTHLIKTRGQQVTLRCSSQSGHNTVSWYQQALGQGPQFIFQYYREEENGRGNFPPRFSGLQFPNYSSELNVNALELDDSALYLCASSLSGTRSNEQFFGPGTRLTVL.